This T cell receptor (beta chain) was recovered during a study of blood T cell repertoires in COVID-19. Study context: The origin of the acute and convalescent COVID-19 samples was the United States, Italy and Spain. In each case, the material was cDNA or gDNA derived from T cells, B-cell-depleted T cells, or PBMCs.

In the source study's methods: Reference gene primers were amplified, and this amplification served to estimate nucleated cell counts. Assay used: immunoSEQ multiplex PCR; TCRdb lists only in-frame clones, some missing. V, J and clone size were drawn from that table, and D and trimming were deduced from the DNA. The sample has under 200,000 clones; about 89% are singletons. Germline CDR1 SGDLS, CDR2 YYNGEE. Trimming removed 0 bases from V and 2 bases from J, with 11 bases in between. The CDR3 is 15 residues long. This receptor was taken from a man aged 35 to 55 with active or convalescent COVID-19. J is TRBJ1-1 and V is TRBV9; TRBD1 might be the D (5 bases). Source material: peripheral blood. Here the CDR3 reads CASSVGQGPNTEAFF. CDR3 nucleotide sequence: TGTGCCAGCAGCGTAGGGCAGGGCCCCAACACTGAAGCTTTCTTT.